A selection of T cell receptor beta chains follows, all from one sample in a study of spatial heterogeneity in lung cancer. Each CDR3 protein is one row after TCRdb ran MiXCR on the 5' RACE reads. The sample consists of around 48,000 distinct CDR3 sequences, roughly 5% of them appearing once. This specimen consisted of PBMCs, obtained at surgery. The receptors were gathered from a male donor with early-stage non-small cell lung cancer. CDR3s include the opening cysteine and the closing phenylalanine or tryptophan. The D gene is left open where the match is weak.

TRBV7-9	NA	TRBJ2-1	CASSLVGIDNEQFF
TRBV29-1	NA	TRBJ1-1	CSVIRGAQDTEAFF
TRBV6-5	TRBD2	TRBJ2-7	CASSSVPWEGYEQYF
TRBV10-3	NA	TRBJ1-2	CAISVEGVGYTF
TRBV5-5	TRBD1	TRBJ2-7	CASSSGQGLYYEQYF
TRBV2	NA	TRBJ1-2	CARKGTGLYGYTF
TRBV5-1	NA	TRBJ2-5	CASSREETQYF
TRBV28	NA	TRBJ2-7	CASSPDRFPYYEQYF
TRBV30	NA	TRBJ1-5	CAWSPGDSNQPQHF
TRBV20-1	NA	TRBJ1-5	CSASSGGEPQHF
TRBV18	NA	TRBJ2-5	CASSPRETQYF
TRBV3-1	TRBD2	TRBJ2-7	CASSPGLGYEQYF
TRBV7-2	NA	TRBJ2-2	CASSRTTGELFF
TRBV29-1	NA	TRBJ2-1	CSVRRPGYNEQFF
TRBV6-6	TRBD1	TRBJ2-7	CASSRRGREQYF
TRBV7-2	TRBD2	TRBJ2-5	CASSPQAGVETQYF
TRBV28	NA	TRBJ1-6	CASGADLSYNSPLHF
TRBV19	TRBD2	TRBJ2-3	CASSIERTSGSDTQYF
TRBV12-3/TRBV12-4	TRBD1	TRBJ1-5	CASSFGTGTGAYQPQHF
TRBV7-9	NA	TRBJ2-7	CASSLAFASSQYF
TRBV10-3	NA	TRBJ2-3	CAISESGGTDTQYF
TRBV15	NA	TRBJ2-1	CATSRPITGSEQFF
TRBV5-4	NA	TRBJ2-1	CASSFPPGDIRTDEQFF
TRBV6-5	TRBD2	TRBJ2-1	CASSLTSANEQFF